These 24 T cell receptor beta chains were all obtained from the same sample, sequenced in a study of kidney transplant recipient with SARS-CoV-2 infection. TCRdb analysed the reads with MiXCR anew, one entry per CDR3 protein. The repertoire holds 200,000 to 300,000 distinct CDR3 sequences, with around 26% as singletons. The sequences come from a blood sample, collected at baseline and on roughly day 110 from a kidney transplant recipient. The receptors come from a male patient aged 25-45 years who had COVID-19 and was a kidney transplant recipient. Some T cells may trace back to the graft donor.

With respect to this clonotype: A much larger clone lies one base from this, so it may be a read error. The chain couples TRBV20-1 to TRBJ1-2, with D hard to call. Looked up from germline, CDR1 is DFQATT and CDR2 is SNEGSKA (reference sequence). This CDR3 is 16 amino acids long. The CDR3 region is CGACSMLFRKTYGYTF. DNA of the CDR3: TGCGGTGCTTGCTCGATGCTGTTTCGAAAGACCTATGGCTACACCTTC.

This clonotype came up many times. This rearrangement joins TRBV11-2 to TRBJ2-1, with D uncertain. Trimming left V 2 bases short and J 6 bases short, with 17 bases between. From germline, CDR1 is SGHAT and CDR2 FQNNGV. The CDR3 is made up of 16 amino acids. The CDR3 here is CASSLSVGHSGNEQFF. CDR3 in DNA: TGTGCCAGCAGCTTATCGGTCGGCCACTCGGGCAATGAGCAGTTCTTC.

The chain has TRBV16 and TRBJ1-2; D is unresolved. Germline-derived CDR1 and CDR2 are KGHSY and FQNENV. The CDR3 sequence is 17 residues long. Trimming pared 4 bases from V and 4 bases from J, leaving 22 bases between. In nucleotides, the CDR3 is TGTGCCAGCAGCCCGCGACGAGTCGTTAGAAAGACCTATGGCTACACCTTC. Its translation is CASSPRRVVRKTYGYTF.

This clonotype has a count of ten or more. V and J are TRBV5-1 and TRBJ2-7; D is unresolved. Looked up from germline, CDR1 is SGHRS and CDR2 is YFSETQ. V lost 4 bases to trimming and J lost 4 bases, with 12 bases between them. The length of the CDR3 is 13 residues. CDR3 bases: TGCGCCAGCAGCCCCAATACAGTTTACGAGCAGTACTTC. Protein sequence: CASSPNTVYEQYF.

This clonotype has more than one count but fewer than ten. This rearrangement joins TRBV28 to TRBJ2-1; 9 nucleotides align to TRBD1. V lost 7 bases and J lost 4; bases outside the gene matches: 2. Looked up from germline, CDR1 is MDHEN and CDR2 is SYDVKM. The CDR3 covers 13 residues. The CDR3 DNA follows: TGTGCCAGCAAGGGACAGGGTTACAATGAGCAGTTCTTC. This gives the protein CASKGQGYNEQFF.

This clonotype came up many times. V usage is TRBV7-2 and J usage is TRBJ1-5; TRBD1 is a possible D gene (6 bases). This CDR3 is built from 13 residues. The germline V gene has CDR1 SGHTA and CDR2 FQGNSA. Deletions cut 5 bases from V and 6 bases from J, with 11 bases between. Here the CDR3 reads CASSRDIGQPQHF. For the CDR3, the DNA is TGTGCCAGCAGCCGGGACATAGGTCAGCCCCAGCATTTT.

Of note for this clonotype: This may be a read error: a much more frequent sequence differs by one nucleotide. V is TRBV6-9 and J is TRBJ1-2; D not resolved. The CDR3 is 17 residues long. Trimming took 5 bases from V and 4 from J, leaving 23 bases between them. Germline lookup yields CDR1 MNHGY and CDR2 SVAAGI. The CDR3 reads CASSALVPYGETYGYTF. The CDR3 DNA reads as TGTGCCAGCAGTGCTTTGGTGCCTTACGGAGAGACCTATGGCTACACCTTC.

This clonotype was detected only a few times. The CDR3 DNA reads TGCAGTGCTGGAGGTCCTAGCGCGGGGTTTCAAGAGACCCAGTACTTC. As protein: CSAGGPSAGFQETQYF. The chain has TRBV20-1 and TRBJ2-5, with D possibly TRBD2 on 6 matching bases. Germline V gene data show CDR1 as DFQATT and CDR2 as SNEGSKA (reference sequence). Trimming pared 5 bases from V and 2 bases from J, leaving 21 bases between. This CDR3 spans 16 amino acids.

This clonotype was seen many times. The V and J genes are TRBV30 and TRBJ2-5, with D uncertain. V was shortened by 3 bases and J by 4 bases, with 9 bases between the two germline ends. The CDR3 has 12 amino acids. Per germline, CDR1 GTSNPN and CDR2 SVGIG (reference sequence). The CDR3 DNA is TGTGCCTGGAGCCCGTCAGGAGAGACCCAGTACTTC. Translating it yields CAWSPSGETQYF.

Details on this clonotype: A much larger clone sits a single nucleotide away, making a read error possible. This chain connects TRBV20-1 to TRBJ2-5; TRBD2 matches at 10 bases. J was trimmed by 11 bases and V by 5 bases; bases with no gene match: 14. Germline CDR1 DFQATT, CDR2 SNEGSKA (reference sequence). The CDR3 has 14 residues. In DNA, the CDR3 is TGCAGTGCTCAACGGACTAGCGGTTCCTACGGGCAGTACTTC. Translating it yields CSAQRTSGSYGQYF.

There are many counts of this clonotype. The genes are TRBV5-4 and TRBJ2-2; 9 bases fit TRBD2. With 4 bases clipped from V and 4 bases from J, the junction kept 8 bases outside the gene matches. The CDR3 totals 16 residues. Germline values: CDR1 SGHNT, CDR2 YYREEE (reference sequence). The CDR3 sequence: CASSVSSGSGTGELFF. Here the CDR3 DNA reads TGTGCCAGCAGCGTGAGTAGCGGGAGCGGCACCGGGGAGCTGTTTTTT.

In its sample, this clonotype was seen a few times. This chain links TRBV5-4 with TRBJ2-5, with 9 bases aligning to TRBD1. This CDR3 is 15 amino acids long. CDR1 is SGHNT, CDR2 YYREEE, per germline (reference sequence). The trim removed 0 bases at V and 5 bases at J, leaving 5 bases unmatched. The CDR3 bases are TGTGCCAGCAGCTTGGGGACAGGGGCCCGGGAGACCCAGTACTTC. Its protein is CASSLGTGARETQYF.

This clonotype occurred many times. The V gene is TRBV7-9, the J gene TRBJ2-7; 10 bases agree with TRBD1. Germline CDR1 is SEHNR and CDR2 is FQNEAQ (reference sequence). V lost 3 bases and J lost 7; bases outside the gene matches: 15. The CDR3 sequence is 17 residues long. CDR3 sequence reads: CASSFDRGTGEKGEQYF. The DNA for the CDR3 is TGTGCCAGCAGCTTTGACCGCGGGACAGGGGAAAAGGGGGAGCAGTACTTC.

A word on this clonotype: With a much larger clone just one base away, this may be a read error. V gene TRBV3-1 combines with J gene TRBJ2-7; D gene uncertain. Germline loops: CDR1 LGHDT, CDR2 YNNKEL (reference sequence). This CDR3 comprises 13 residues. The ends were cut back, 1 base at V and 6 bases at J, with 10 bases in the middle. The CDR3 DNA is TGTGCCAGCAGCCAAGGAAACTTCTGCGAGCAGTACTTC. Protein: CASSQGNFCEQYF.

This clonotype appeared many times. V usage is TRBV2 and J usage is TRBJ2-5; tentatively, D is TRBD1 (6 bases). Matching the DNA end better, TRBJ2-7 makes the J call doubtful. This CDR3 comprises 12 residues. Germline CDR1 reads SNHLY; CDR2 reads FYNNEI. Here the CDR3 reads CASLQGTYEQYF. The CDR3 coding sequence is TGTGCCAGTCTCCAGGGGACGTACGAGCAGTACTTC.

The V and J genes are TRBV7-2 and TRBJ2-4; possible D gene TRBD2, 6 bases. CDR1 is SGHTA, CDR2 FQGNSA, per germline. V was trimmed by 4 bases and J by 5 bases, leaving 24 bases between them. The CDR3 consists of 18 residues. In DNA form, the CDR3 reads TGTGCCAGCAGCTCTCCGGGACTGGGGCCCGACCCGGAAAACATTCAGTACTTC. Translated: CASSSPGLGPDPENIQYF.

This clonotype came up a few times. This may stem from a read error, because a much larger clone lies one nucleotide away. The chain uses TRBV7-2 and TRBJ2-7; D is ambiguous. This CDR3 has 15 residues. Trimming took off 1 base at V and 3 bases at J, with 13 bases between the two ends. In germline, CDR1 is SGHTA, CDR2 FQGNSA. The CDR3 bases are TGTGCCAGCAGCTTAGGTCAACCCCCGTACTACGAGCAGTACTTC. Its protein is CASSLGQPPYYEQYF.

As for this clonotype: The junction shows a germline mismatch at one end, possibly a read error. The chain recombines TRBV5-5 with TRBJ2-2, with D possibly being TRBD2 (6 bases). The CDR3 is 15 amino acids. Germline V gene sequence: CDR1 SGHKS, CDR2 YYEKEE (reference sequence). This CDR3 reads CARSSLAGRAGELFF. For the CDR3, the DNA is TGTGCCAGAAGCTCCTTGGCGGGGCGGGCCGGGGAGCTGTTTTTT. Together with reference TRBV5-5 and TRBJ2-2, the CDR3 gives the full variable domain: DAGVTQSPTHLIKTRGQQVTLRCSPISGHKSVSWYQQVLGQGPQFIFQYYEKEERGRGNFPDRFSARQFPNYSSELNVNALLLGDSALYLCARSSLAGRAGELFFGEGSRLTVL.

A note on this clonotype: A read error is possible here, since a much larger clone lies one base away. The rearrangement links TRBV5-6 to TRBJ1-1; tentative D call: TRBD1 (6 bases). The CDR3 consists of 15 residues. The V gene lost 5 bases and the J gene lost 6 bases, with 20 bases spanning the gap. Germline values: CDR1 SGHDT, CDR2 YYEEEE. The CDR3 loop reads CASSGYRVMDAEAFF. The CDR3, as DNA: TGTGCCAGCAGTGGTTACAGGGTGATGGACGCTGAAGCTTTCTTT.

The chain is built from TRBV5-8 and TRBJ1-2; D unresolved. The CDR3 runs to 16 residues. Between the trimmed V and J ends, which lost 7 bases and 4 bases, there was a span of 23 bases. The V gene's germline CDR1 is SGHTS and CDR2 YDEGEE. The CDR3 DNA is TGTGCCAGCGGTTCATATCATCCACGAAAGACCTATGGCTACACCTTC. Translated, it gives CASGSYHPRKTYGYTF.

V usage is TRBV19 and J usage is TRBJ1-5; the match to TRBD1 covers 8 bases. The CDR3 is 16 residues long. Germline CDR1 LNHDA, CDR2 SQIVND (reference sequence). The V gene end was trimmed by 4 bases and the J gene end by 0 bases; junction bases not matched to a gene: 5. This CDR3 is CASSTTGAFSNQPQHF. CDR3 DNA: TGTGCCAGTAGTACGACAGGGGCTTTTAGCAATCAGCCCCAGCATTTT.

With regard to this clonotype: This may be a read error, as it is one base from a much larger clone. CDR3 coding DNA: TGTGCCAGCAGTTTAGGTCCCTCTGGGGACTGGGGTCCACCCCTCCACTTT. This sequence encodes CASSLGPSGDWGPPLHF. The chain combines TRBV12-3 or TRBV12-4 with TRBJ1-6, with TRBD1 as a possible D gene (5 bases). The CDR3 has 17 residues. The V gene lost 1 base and the J gene lost 11 bases, with 21 bases spanning the gap.

Concerning this clonotype: Being one base from a much bigger clone, this may be a read error. CDR3 residues: CASGMRVPISIRTEAFF. CDR3 in DNA: TGTGCCAGCGGCATGAGGGTTCCCATTTCAATTCGCACTGAAGCTTTCTTT. This chain uses TRBV3-1 with TRBJ1-1; D unclear. CDR3 size: 17 residues. From germline, CDR1 is LGHDT and CDR2 YNNKEL (reference sequence). V gave up 8 bases and J gave up 4 bases, with 26 bases separating them.

This clonotype has at least ten counts. V gene TRBV23-1 combines with J gene TRBJ1-2; D is undetermined. TRBV23-1 is designated an ORF whose function remains uncertain. V was clipped by 5 bases and J by 4 bases, with 23 bases between them. The CDR3 sequence is 17 residues long. The CDR3 region is CASSADQLRRKTYGYTF. The CDR3, as DNA: TGCGCCAGCAGTGCGGACCAGCTACGCAGAAAGACCTATGGCTACACCTTC.